The following is a T cell receptor (beta chain) sequence with its context. Its antigen is undetermined. From germline, CDR1 is LNHDA and CDR2 SQIVND (reference sequence). J gave up 7 bases and V 5 bases, and 9 bases lay outside the gene matches. This CDR3 comprises 15 residues. This entry comes from a study of cytomegalovirus exposure and HLA in healthy donors. Study outcomes and limitations: In a later analysis, a missense DCLRE1C variant was linked to TCR beta V- and J-gene trimming. Earlier analysis looked at TCR beta V segments, and most were productive about 90% or about 30% of the time.

Use of 60 Vbeta and 13 Jbeta primers characterized the PCR. Only in-frame clones appear in the TCRdb table, and some are missing; sequencing was by immunoSEQ multiplex PCR. The sample lists 95,000 to 120,000 clones, 82% seen once, with just under 2.5% in the top ten. The sequencing input was PBMCs. V and J are TRBV19 and TRBJ2-1, with 9 bases fitting TRBD2. The source is a young woman in good health and CMV-seronegative. This CDR3 is CASSLAGGPENEQFF. The CDR3 nucleotides are TGTGCCAGTAGTTTGGCGGGAGGGCCTGAAAATGAGCAGTTCTTC.